The present T cell receptor beta chain was sequenced within a study of blood T cells in healthy people across ages. Study findings and constraints: Compared with aged donors, long-lived donors showed fewer expanded clones, suggesting selection. Naive T cell percentage by flow cytometry tracked strongly with beta diversity.

This clonotype has only a few counts. Its antigen is unknown. A second PCR of about 7 to 11 cycles used a sample-barcoded 5' primer and a J-beta primer mix. Every individual sample yielded 3 million or more paired-end reads (each containing CDR3). TCRdb re-called the 5' RACE reads with MiXCR, one entry per CDR3 protein. The sample holds over 750,000 distinct CDR3 sequences, roughly 25% seen once. This sample was shared with a second study, whose subject was T cells of mothers and their children. As that study records: Random nucleotides (2-4) and sample barcodes were added by the M1S primer used in the second PCR.

The sequence came from a boy younger than 18 in good health. Input material: blood.

CDR3 amino acids: CATRGQGGDTQYF. CDR3 coding DNA: TGTGCCACCAGGGGGCAAGGTGGAGATACGCAGTATTTT. The V call is TRBV15, the J call TRBJ2-3; tentatively, D is TRBD1 (5 bases). Germline CDR1 LNHNV, CDR2 YYDKDF (reference sequence). The V end was cut by 6 bases, the J end by 5 bases, with 12 bases between. This CDR3 has 13 amino acids.